This TCR beta chain came from a study of post-analysis software for immune sequencing data. Germline V gene sequence: CDR1 SEHNR, CDR2 FQNEAQ (reference sequence). Trimming took 5 bases from V and 7 from J; bases not matched to a gene: 7. This CDR3 has 14 residues. Remarks on this clonotype: Its antigen is unknown.

Presence of unique molecular identifiers characterized the TCR beta cDNA libraries. In TCRdb, the PCR reads were re-called with MiXCR into one record per CDR3 protein. Altogether 650,000 to 850,000 distinct CDR3 sequences are present, 35% to 55% being singletons, with the ten largest covering approximately 4.4%. Study-wide findings and caveats: TRBV5-6, TRBV5-1 and TRBV20-1 belonged to a set of a handful of TRBV segments that were more frequent in patients than controls.

V and J are TRBV7-9 and TRBJ1-5; 8 nucleotides agree with TRBD1. This TCR derives from a girl aged 10 to 17 with multiple sclerosis. The sample was blood. CDR3 amino acids: CASSASGGWQPQHF. In DNA, the CDR3 is TGTGCCAGCAGCGCATCAGGGGGCTGGCAGCCCCAGCATTTT.